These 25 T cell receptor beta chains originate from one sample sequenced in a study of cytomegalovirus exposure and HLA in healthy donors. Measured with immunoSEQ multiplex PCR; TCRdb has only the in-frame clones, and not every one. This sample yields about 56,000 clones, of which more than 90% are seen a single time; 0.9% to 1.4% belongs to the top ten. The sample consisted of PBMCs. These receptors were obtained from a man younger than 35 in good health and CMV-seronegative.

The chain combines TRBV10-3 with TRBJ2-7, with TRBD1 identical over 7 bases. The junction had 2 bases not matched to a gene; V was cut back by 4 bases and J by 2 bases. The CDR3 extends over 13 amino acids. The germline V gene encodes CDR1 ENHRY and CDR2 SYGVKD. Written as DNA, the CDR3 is TGTGCCATCAGTGGACAGGGCACCTACGAGCAGTACTTC. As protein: CAISGQGTYEQYF.

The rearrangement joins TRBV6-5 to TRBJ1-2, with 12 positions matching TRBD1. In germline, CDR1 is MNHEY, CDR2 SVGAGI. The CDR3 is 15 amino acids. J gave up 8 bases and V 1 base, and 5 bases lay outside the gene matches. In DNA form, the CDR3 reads TGTGCCAGCAGTTACTTGGGACAGGGGGCAGGGGGCTACACCTTC. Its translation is CASSYLGQGAGGYTF.

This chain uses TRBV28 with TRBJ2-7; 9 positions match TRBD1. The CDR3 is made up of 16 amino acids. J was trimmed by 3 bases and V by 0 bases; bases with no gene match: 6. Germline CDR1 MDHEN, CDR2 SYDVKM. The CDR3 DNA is TGTGCCAGCAGTTTATGGACGGGACAGGGAGACTACGAGCAGTACTTC. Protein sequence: CASSLWTGQGDYEQYF.

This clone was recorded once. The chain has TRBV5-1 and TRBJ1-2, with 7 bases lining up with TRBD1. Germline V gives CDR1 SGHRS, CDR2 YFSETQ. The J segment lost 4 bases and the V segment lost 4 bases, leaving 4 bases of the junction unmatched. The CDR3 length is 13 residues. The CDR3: CASSLGTVYGYTF. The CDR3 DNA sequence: TGCGCCAGCAGCCTAGGGACAGTCTATGGCTACACCTTC.

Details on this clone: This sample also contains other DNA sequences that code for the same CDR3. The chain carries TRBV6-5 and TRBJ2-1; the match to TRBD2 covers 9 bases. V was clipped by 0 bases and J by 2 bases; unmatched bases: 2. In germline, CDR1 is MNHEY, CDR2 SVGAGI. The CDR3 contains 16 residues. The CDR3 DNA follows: TGTGCCAGCAGTTACTCGACTAGCGGAACCTACAATGAGCAGTTCTTC. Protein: CASSYSTSGTYNEQFF.

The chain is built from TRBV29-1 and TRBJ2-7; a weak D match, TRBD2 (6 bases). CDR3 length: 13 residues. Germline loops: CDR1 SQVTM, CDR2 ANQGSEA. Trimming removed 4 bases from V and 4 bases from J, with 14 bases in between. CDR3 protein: CSVGGAGSYEQYF. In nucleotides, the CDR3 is TGCAGCGTTGGCGGGGCAGGATCTTACGAGCAGTACTTC.

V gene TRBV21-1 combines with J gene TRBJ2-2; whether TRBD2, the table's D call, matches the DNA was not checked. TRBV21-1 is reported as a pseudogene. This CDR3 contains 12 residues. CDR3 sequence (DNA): TGTGCCAGCGGCCCTAGCGCCGGGGAGCTGTTTTTT. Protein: CASGPSAGELFF.

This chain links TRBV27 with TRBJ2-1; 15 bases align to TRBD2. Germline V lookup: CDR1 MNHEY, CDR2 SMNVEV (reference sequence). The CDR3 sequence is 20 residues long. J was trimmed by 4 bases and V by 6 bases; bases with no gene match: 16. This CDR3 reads CASRGEKAGLAGGLYNEQFF. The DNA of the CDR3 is TGTGCCAGCAGAGGAGAAAAAGCGGGACTAGCGGGAGGACTTTACAATGAGCAGTTCTTC.

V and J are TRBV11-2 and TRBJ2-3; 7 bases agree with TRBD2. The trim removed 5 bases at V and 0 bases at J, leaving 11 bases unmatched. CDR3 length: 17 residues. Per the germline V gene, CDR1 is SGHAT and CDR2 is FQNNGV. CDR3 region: CASSVPGGGGSTDTQYF. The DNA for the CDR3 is TGTGCCAGCAGCGTACCTGGTGGCGGGGGTAGCACAGATACGCAGTATTTT.

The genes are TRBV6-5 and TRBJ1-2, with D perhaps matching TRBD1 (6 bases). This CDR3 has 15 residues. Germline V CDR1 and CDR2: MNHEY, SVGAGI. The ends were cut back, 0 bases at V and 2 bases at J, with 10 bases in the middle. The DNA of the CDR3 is TGTGCCAGCAGTTACTCGCCTACAGGGAACTATGGCTACACCTTC. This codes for CASSYSPTGNYGYTF.

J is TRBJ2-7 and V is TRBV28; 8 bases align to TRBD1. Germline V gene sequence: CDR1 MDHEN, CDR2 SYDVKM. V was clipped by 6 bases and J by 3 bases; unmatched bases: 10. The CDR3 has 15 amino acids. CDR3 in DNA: TGTGCCAGCAGAGCAGGGGGCCCTAGGATCTACGAGCAGTACTTC. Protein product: CASRAGGPRIYEQYF.

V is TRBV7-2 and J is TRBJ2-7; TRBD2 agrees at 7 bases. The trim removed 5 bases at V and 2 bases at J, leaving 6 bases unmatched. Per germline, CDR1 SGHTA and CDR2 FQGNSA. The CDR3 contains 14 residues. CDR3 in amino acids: CASSRTSEPYEQYF. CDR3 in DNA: TGTGCCAGCAGCCGAACTAGCGAGCCCTACGAGCAGTACTTC.

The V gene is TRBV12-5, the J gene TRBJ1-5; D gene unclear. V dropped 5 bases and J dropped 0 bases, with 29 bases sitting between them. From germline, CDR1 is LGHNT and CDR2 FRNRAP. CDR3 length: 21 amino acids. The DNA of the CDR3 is TGTGCTAGTGGTCTCAACCAGACACTGAGCTCGGCACGCCATAGCAATCAGCCCCAGCATTTT. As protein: CASGLNQTLSSARHSNQPQHF.

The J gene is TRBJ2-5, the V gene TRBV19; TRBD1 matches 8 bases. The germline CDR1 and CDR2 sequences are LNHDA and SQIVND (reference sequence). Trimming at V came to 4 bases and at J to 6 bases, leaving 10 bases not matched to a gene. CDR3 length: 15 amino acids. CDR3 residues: CASSTEPGQAKTQYF. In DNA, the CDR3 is TGTGCCAGTAGTACGGAACCGGGACAGGCAAAGACCCAGTACTTC. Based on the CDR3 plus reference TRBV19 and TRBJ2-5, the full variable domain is DGGITQSPKYLFRKEGQNVTLSCEQNLNHDAMYWYRQDPGQGLRLIYYSQIVNDFQKGDIAEGYSVSREKKESFPLTVTSAQKNPTAFYLCASSTEPGQAKTQYFGPGTRLLVL.

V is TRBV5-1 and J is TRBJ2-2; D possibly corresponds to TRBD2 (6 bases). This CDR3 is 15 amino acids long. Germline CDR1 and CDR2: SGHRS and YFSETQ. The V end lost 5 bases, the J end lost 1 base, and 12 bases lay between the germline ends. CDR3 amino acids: CASSLGSGNTGELFF. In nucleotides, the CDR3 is TGCGCCAGCAGTCTGGGTAGCGGGAACACCGGGGAGCTGTTTTTT.

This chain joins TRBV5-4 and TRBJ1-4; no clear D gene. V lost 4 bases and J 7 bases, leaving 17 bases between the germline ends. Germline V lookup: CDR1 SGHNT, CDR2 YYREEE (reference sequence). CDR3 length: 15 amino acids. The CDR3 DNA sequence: TGTGCCAGCAGCCGTGAGCCCCTCGCGGGTGAAAAACTGTTTTTT. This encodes CASSREPLAGEKLFF. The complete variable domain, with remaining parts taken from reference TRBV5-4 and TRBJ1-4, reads ETGVTQSPTHLIKTRGQQVTLRCSSQSGHNTVSWYQQALGQGPQFIFQYYREEENGRGNFPPRFSGLQFPNYSSELNVNALELDDSALYLCASSREPLAGEKLFFGSGTQLSVL.

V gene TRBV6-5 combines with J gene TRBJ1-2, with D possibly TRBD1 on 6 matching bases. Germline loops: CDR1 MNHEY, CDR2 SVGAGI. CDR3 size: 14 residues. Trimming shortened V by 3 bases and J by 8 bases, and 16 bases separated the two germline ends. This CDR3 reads CASSYQQGHWGYTF. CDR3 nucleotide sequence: TGTGCCAGCAGTTATCAACAGGGCCATTGGGGCTACACCTTC.

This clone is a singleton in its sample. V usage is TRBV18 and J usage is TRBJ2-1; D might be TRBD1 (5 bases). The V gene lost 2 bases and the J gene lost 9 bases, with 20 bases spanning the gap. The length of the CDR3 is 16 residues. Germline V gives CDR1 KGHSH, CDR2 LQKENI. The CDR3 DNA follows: TGTGCCAGCTCACCAAGGGTCAGTCTCAGCCAGGGTGAGCAGTTCTTC. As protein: CASSPRVSLSQGEQFF.

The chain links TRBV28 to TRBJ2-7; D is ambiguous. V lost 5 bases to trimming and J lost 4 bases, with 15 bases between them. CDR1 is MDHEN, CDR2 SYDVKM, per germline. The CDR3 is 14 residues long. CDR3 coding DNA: TGTGCCAGCAGTCTCGTCTCGGTCCGATACGAGCAGTACTTC. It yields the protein CASSLVSVRYEQYF.

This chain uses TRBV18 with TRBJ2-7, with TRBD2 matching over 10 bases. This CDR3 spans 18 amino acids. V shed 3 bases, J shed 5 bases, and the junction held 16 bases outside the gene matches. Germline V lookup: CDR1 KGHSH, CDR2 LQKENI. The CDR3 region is CASSPSPRTSGLGNEQYF. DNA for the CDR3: TGTGCCAGCTCACCTAGTCCCAGGACTAGCGGCCTAGGTAACGAGCAGTACTTC.

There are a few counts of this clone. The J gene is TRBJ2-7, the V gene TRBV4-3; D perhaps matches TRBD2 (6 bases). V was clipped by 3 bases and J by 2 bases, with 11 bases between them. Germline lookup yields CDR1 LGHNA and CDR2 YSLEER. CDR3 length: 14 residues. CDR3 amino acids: CASSQGLDTYEQYF. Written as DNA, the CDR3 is TGCGCCAGCAGCCAGGGACTGGATACCTACGAGCAGTACTTC.

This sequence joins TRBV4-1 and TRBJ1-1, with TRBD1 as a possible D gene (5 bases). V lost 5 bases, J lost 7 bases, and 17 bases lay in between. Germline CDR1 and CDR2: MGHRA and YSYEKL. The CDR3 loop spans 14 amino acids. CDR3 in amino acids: CASSARDGTLEAFF. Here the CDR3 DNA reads TGCGCCAGCAGCGCGCGAGACGGGACTCTTGAAGCTTTCTTT.

CDR3 amino acids: CASTPQGTSYEQYF. CDR3 DNA sequence: TGTGCCAGCACCCCCCAGGGGACCTCCTACGAGCAGTACTTC. V is TRBV9 and J is TRBJ2-7, with a tentative D call TRBD1 (6 bases). Germline CDR1 and CDR2: SGDLS and YYNGEE. This CDR3 is built from 14 residues. V was pared by 6 bases and J by 0 bases, with 13 bases between.

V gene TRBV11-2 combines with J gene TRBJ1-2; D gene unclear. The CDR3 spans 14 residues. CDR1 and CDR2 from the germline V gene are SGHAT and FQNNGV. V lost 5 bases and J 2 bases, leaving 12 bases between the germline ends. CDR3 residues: CASSGGAGNYGYTF. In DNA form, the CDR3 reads TGTGCCAGCAGCGGAGGTGCGGGAAACTATGGCTACACCTTC.

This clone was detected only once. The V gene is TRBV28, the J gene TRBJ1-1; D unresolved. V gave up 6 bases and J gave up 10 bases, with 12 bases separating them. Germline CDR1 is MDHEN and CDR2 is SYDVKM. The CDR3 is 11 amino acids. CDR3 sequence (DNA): TGTGCCAGCAGCTATAAGAACCCAGCTTTCTTT. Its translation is CASSYKNPAFF.